The clone carrying this T cell receptor (beta chain) was detected only a few times. Time point noted: blood at routine non-recurrence follow-up after resection. The authors sequenced whole RNA from tumor, nontumor lung or frozen PBMC without sorting. These data come from a study of spatial heterogeneity in lung cancer. TCRdb called the 5' RACE reads again in MiXCR, with one record for every CDR3 protein. The sample holds about 120,000 distinct CDR3 sequences; about 12% are singletons and the top ten take approximately 15%. Deletions cut 4 bases from V and 2 bases from J, with 12 bases between. This CDR3 spans 14 amino acids. Germline V gene lookup returns CDR1 SGHRS and CDR2 YFSETQ.

This specimen was PBMCs, taken at follow-up. This receptor was taken from a male donor with early-stage non-small cell lung cancer. The V gene is TRBV5-1, the J gene TRBJ2-5; D may be TRBD2 (6 bases). CDR3 region: CASSPVGTQETQYF. The CDR3, as DNA: TGCGCCAGCAGCCCCGTGGGGACTCAAGAGACCCAGTACTTC.